The clone carrying this T cell receptor beta chain counts as medium-sized by frequency. Its target is unknown. This entry is derived from a study of CXCR3-negative and CXCR3-positive naive CD8 T cells. Study as a whole: There were 140 million or so TRB reads altogether, and each library had about 1.5 +/- 0.3 million of them. Study conclusions and caveats: Compared with CXCR3-negative naive cells, CXCR3-positive naive cells showed more hydrophobic TRB CDR3s.

This CDR3 region has 16 residues. CDR1 and CDR2 from the germline V gene are MNHNY and SVGAGI (reference sequence). 5' RACE that incorporated UMI labels was used to prepare the TRB cDNA libraries. TCRdb reprocessed the 5' RACE reads and stores each CDR3 protein as one record, lacking DNA. The table lists about 5,000 distinct CDR3 sequences, with just over 2% in the top ten. The sequenced sample was naive CXCR3- CD8+ T cells from blood. Subset given: CD45RO-CCR7+CD27+CD95- naive CD8+ T cells lacking CXCR3 (TNR3-). The receptor was isolated from a human donor in good health. Some clones in this sample may be carry-over from other donors' samples. The rearrangement joins TRBV6-6 to TRBJ2-7; TCRdb designates TRBD1, a call that cannot be tested without DNA. This CDR3 is CASSLPGQGPSYEQYF.